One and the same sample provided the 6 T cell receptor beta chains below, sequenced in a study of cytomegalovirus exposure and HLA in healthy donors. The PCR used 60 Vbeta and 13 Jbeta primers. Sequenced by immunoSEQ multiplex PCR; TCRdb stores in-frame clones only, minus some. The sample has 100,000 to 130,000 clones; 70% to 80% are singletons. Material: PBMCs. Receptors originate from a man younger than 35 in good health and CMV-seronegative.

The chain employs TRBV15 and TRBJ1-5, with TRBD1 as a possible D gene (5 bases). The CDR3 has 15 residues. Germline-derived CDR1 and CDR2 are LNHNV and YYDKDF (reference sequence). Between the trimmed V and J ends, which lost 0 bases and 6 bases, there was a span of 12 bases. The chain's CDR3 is CATSRDLGQVQPQHF. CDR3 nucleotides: TGTGCCACCAGCAGAGATCTGGGGCAGGTTCAGCCCCAGCATTTT.

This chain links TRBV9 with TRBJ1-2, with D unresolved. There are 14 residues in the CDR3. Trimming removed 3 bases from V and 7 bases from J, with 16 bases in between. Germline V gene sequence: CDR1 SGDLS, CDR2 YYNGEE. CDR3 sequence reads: CASSAALDGGGYTF. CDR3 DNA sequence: TGTGCCAGCAGCGCCGCCCTGGACGGAGGTGGCTACACCTTC.

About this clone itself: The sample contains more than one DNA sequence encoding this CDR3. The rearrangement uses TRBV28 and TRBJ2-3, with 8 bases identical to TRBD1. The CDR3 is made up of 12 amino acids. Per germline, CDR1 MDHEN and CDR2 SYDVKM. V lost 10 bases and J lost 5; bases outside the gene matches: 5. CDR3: CATDRGGDTQYF. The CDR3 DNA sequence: TGTGCCACAGACAGGGGTGGAGATACGCAGTATTTT.

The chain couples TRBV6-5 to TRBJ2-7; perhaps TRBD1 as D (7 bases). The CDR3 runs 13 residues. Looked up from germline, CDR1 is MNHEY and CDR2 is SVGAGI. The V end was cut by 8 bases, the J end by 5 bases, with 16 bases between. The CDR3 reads CASWGRGANEQYF. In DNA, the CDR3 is TGTGCCAGCTGGGGCAGGGGGGCTAACGAGCAGTACTTC.

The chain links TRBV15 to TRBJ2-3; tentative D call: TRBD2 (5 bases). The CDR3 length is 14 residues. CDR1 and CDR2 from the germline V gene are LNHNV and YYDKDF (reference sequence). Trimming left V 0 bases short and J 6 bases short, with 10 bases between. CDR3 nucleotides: TGTGCCACCAGCAGAGATCAAGCGGCGGATACGCAGTATTTT. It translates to CATSRDQAADTQYF.

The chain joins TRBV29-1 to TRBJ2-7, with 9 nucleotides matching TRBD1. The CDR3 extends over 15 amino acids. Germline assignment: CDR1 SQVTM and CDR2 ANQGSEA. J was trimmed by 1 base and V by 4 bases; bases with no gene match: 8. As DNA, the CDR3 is TGCAGCGTTGTAACTGGGACAGGGACATCCTACGAGCAGTACTTC. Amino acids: CSVVTGTGTSYEQYF.